Included here is one TCR beta chain sequence, with context. The target antigen is unknown. This entry comes from a study of identical twins. V lost 3 bases to trimming and J lost 4 bases; unmatched junction nucleotides: 10. This CDR3 contains 16 residues. Germline-derived CDR1 and CDR2 are DFQATT and SNEGSKA (reference sequence). Via MiXCR, TCRdb re-called the 5' RACE reads, giving one row per CDR3 protein. The table has 700,000 or so distinct CDR3 sequences, 21% seen once; the top ten hold around 4.5%. Study-wide points: With monozygotic twins, out-of-frame TCR alpha sharing exceeded what models estimated.

The same specimen was also included in a second study, on T cells expressing NK-cell markers. That work states: Investigators obtained TCR beta repertoires from sorted CD3+CD56+NKG2C+, CD3+CD56+NKG2C- and CD3+CD56-NKG2C+ T cells. Dominant NKG2C+ clonotype frequencies of about 1.0-8% of CD8+ T cells were measured in over 5 donors.

What was sequenced was PBMCs. This TCR was sampled from a woman aged 18-29 years in good health. The V gene is TRBV20-1, the J gene TRBJ2-5, with 11 positions matching TRBD2. The CDR3 DNA reads TGCAGTGCTAGCGGGTTAGCGGGAGGGTCGGTAGAGACCCAGTACTTC. Its translation: CSASGLAGGSVETQYF.